The clone carrying this TCR beta chain showed up many times. The antigen is unknown. Germline V gene lookup returns CDR1 SGHTA and CDR2 FQGNSA. The CDR3 totals 13 residues. Deletions cut 5 bases from V and 5 bases from J, with 13 bases between. As every portion of the isolated RNA was reverse transcribed, the sequencing read expressed TCRB transcripts. Reads from naive, central memory and regulatory T cell samples averaged about 3.8 million. Sequencing was performed with immunoSEQ multiplex PCR; in TCRdb, only in-frame clones are kept and a portion is missing. The data hold 500,000 to 700,000 clones, with roughly 16% observed a single time. This record belongs to a study of beta chain features in type 1 diabetes. General study findings and limits: Shorter TCRB CDR3s, moderately but significantly so, marked every one of the four CD4+ subsets in Type 1 diabetes patients. Sequencing of cDNA might inflate the share of cells that strongly express TCR. Patients showed naive, central memory and Treg TCRB repertoires that appeared more similar than those of healthy donors.

This chain uses TRBV7-2 with TRBJ2-7, with D perhaps matching TRBD2 (5 bases). Sequenced: naive CD4+ T cells from blood. This sequence was found in a man younger than 35 in good health. CDR3 DNA sequence: TGTGCCAGCAGCCTTCGGCCGAGGGACGAGCAGTACTTC. Translating it yields CASSLRPRDEQYF.